Listed below are T cell receptor beta chains from one sample, sequenced in a study of Ad26.COV2.S vaccination and SARS-CoV-2 variants. TCRdb's table, derived via immunoSEQ multiplex PCR, lists solely in-frame clones and lacks some. Here the sample spans 250,000 or so clones, approximately 90% being singletons. The material was peripheral blood, obtained in a trial of Ad26.COV2.S vaccine versus placebo. The receptors here all came from a person aged 18-65 years who received the Ad26.COV2.S COVID-19 vaccine or a placebo. The CDR3 runs from the conserved cysteine through the conserved F or W. The D gene is left open where the match is weak. Size tells how often a clone was seen (once, few, many) or the class of an expanded clone, and some rows leave it out.

V	J	size	D	DNA	CDR3
TRBV13	TRBJ1-1	NA	TRBD1	TGTGCCAGCAGCTTAGCTCCGGGACAGGCTAACACTGAAGCTTTCTTT	CASSLAPGQANTEAFF
TRBV7-2	TRBJ2-2	NA	NA	TGTGCCAGCAGCTCTGAACAGGGCACCGGGGAGCTGTTTTTT	CASSSEQGTGELFF
TRBV19	TRBJ1-5	NA	TRBD1	TGTGCCAGTAGTTCCCGTGCCGGGACAGGGTTCAATCAGCCCCAGCATTTT	CASSSRAGTGFNQPQHF
TRBV6-5	TRBJ2-2	NA	NA	TGTGCCAGCTTATATCCTGGCACCGGGGAGCTGTTTTTT	CASLYPGTGELFF
TRBV5-1	TRBJ2-5	NA	TRBD1	TGCGCCAGCAGACGACGGGACAGGGGGTTGGAGACCCAGTACTTC	CASRRRDRGLETQYF
TRBV27	TRBJ2-1	NA	NA	TGTGCCAGCAGTTTAGGGGACTTCCCCCCCAATGAGCAGTTCTTC	CASSLGDFPPNEQFF
TRBV29-1	TRBJ2-1	NA	NA	TGCAGCGTGACCTCCCCCCAAGAGCAGTTCTTC	CSVTSPQEQFF
TRBV30	TRBJ1-1	NA	NA	TGTGCCTGGAGTGAGGACCGATTAGCTTTCTTT	CAWSEDRLAFF
TRBV12-3/TRBV12-4	TRBJ2-5	NA	TRBD1	TGTGCCAACCGGACAGGGGGCGGAGAGACCCAGTACTTC	CANRTGGGETQYF
TRBV5-1	TRBJ1-5	NA	TRBD1	TGCGCCAGCAGCTTGGGGGACAGGGGAAATCAGCCCCAGCATTTT	CASSLGDRGNQPQHF
TRBV15	TRBJ1-5	NA	NA	TGTGCCACCAGCAGAGGGCAGGGCGGGAACCCCCAGCATTTT	CATSRGQGGNPQHF
TRBV3-1/TRBV3-2	TRBJ2-2	NA	NA	TGTGCCAGCAGCCAAGACGGAGCGGGCTACGGGGAGCTGTTTTTT	CASSQDGAGYGELFF
TRBV29-1	TRBJ1-5	NA	NA	TGCAGCGTTGAAGTCGCCGGGGCCACCCAGCCCCAGCATTTT	CSVEVAGATQPQHF
TRBV5-6	TRBJ2-5	NA	TRBD2	TGTGCCAGCAGCTTTGGTTTAGCGGGAAAGAAATTAGGAGAGACCCAGTACTTC	CASSFGLAGKKLGETQYF
TRBV5-1	TRBJ1-3	NA	TRBD1	TGCGCCAGCAAATCCGGGACAGGGACTGGAAACACCATATATTTT	CASKSGTGTGNTIYF
TRBV27	TRBJ2-4	NA	TRBD2	TGTGCCAGCAGTCCGAGACTAGCGGGAGATGAAGTCGCCAAAAACATTCAGTACTTC	CASSPRLAGDEVAKNIQYF
TRBV27	TRBJ1-4	NA	TRBD1	TGTGCCAGCAGTGTGCAAGGGGGCCCAAATGAAAAACTGTTTTTT	CASSVQGGPNEKLFF
TRBV18	TRBJ1-2	NA	NA	TGTGCCAGCTCGTCGCAGGGGACGAACGGCTACACCTTC	CASSSQGTNGYTF
TRBV5-4	TRBJ2-2	NA	NA	TGTGCCAGCCTAACCTCGACTAGTCGACGGGAGCTGTTTTTT	CASLTSTSRRELFF
TRBV6-6	TRBJ1-5	NA	NA	TGTGCCAGCAGTTACGTGGACAATCAGCCCCAGCATTTT	CASSYVDNQPQHF
TRBV7-9	TRBJ2-3	NA	NA	TGTGCCAGCAGCTTTTCGGGCCCCACAGATACGCAGTATTTT	CASSFSGPTDTQYF
TRBV24-1	TRBJ2-3	NA	NA	TGTGCCACCCTCGCGCAGTATTTT	CATLAQYF
TRBV18	TRBJ2-3	NA	NA	TGTGCCAGCTCACCACAGGGAAAAGATACGCAGTATTTT	CASSPQGKDTQYF
TRBV7-2	TRBJ1-2	NA	TRBD1	TGTGCCAGCAGCCCAGGGGGCGCTCGGGGCTACACCTTC	CASSPGGARGYTF
TRBV3-1/TRBV3-2	TRBJ2-5	NA	NA	TGTGCCAGCAGCCCCCGGGACCGGGAAGAGACCCAGTACTTC	CASSPRDREETQYF
TRBV5-1	TRBJ1-5	NA	NA	TGCGCCAGCAGCTTGGATCCCAATCAGCCCCAGCATTTT	CASSLDPNQPQHF
TRBV4-3	TRBJ2-7	NA	NA	TGCGCCAGCAGCCAAGCAGAGCCGGGCTCCTACGAGCAGTACTTC	CASSQAEPGSYEQYF
TRBV28	TRBJ2-7	once	NA	TGTGCCAGCAGTTTGGACGGACGTAACGAGCAGTACTTC	CASSLDGRNEQYF
TRBV11-1	TRBJ2-3	NA	NA	TGTGCCAGCAGCAAGAATGGGGGGACAGATACGCAGTATTTT	CASSKNGGTDTQYF
TRBV7-9	TRBJ1-2	NA	NA	TGTGCCAGCAGCGTCGGACAGTACTATGGCTACACCTTC	CASSVGQYYGYTF
TRBV14	TRBJ2-1	NA	NA	TGTGCCAGCAGCCAAGGGAACACCAATGAGCAGTTCTTC	CASSQGNTNEQFF
TRBV29-1	TRBJ1-5	NA	NA	TGCAGCGTTGAATCGGGGCGCCTAGATCAGCCCCAGCATTTT	CSVESGRLDQPQHF
TRBV14	TRBJ1-1	NA	NA	TGTGCCAGCAGCCAGGACAAGGGGGGTCCAAACACTGAAGCTTTCTTT	CASSQDKGGPNTEAFF
TRBV6-5	TRBJ1-4	few	NA	TGTGCCAGCAGGATCGGACGGCAAGGACTGTTTTTT	CASRIGRQGLFF
TRBV3-1/TRBV3-2	TRBJ2-7	NA	NA	TGTGCCAGCAGCCACAGCTCCTACGAGCAGTACTTC	CASSHSSYEQYF
TRBV3-1/TRBV3-2	TRBJ1-1	NA	NA	TGTGCCAGCAGCCAAGTTGGGGGGTATGGTTTCTTT	CASSQVGGYGFF
TRBV4-3	TRBJ2-2	NA	TRBD1	TGCGCCAGCAGCCAAGACAGGGGGCCGTCCGGGGAGCTGTTTTTT	CASSQDRGPSGELFF
TRBV5-6	TRBJ1-1	NA	TRBD1	TGTGCCAGCAGCTTTGGTGGGACAGCTGAAGCTTTCTTT	CASSFGGTAEAFF
TRBV5-1	TRBJ1-1	NA	NA	TGCGCCAGCAGCCGGGGTTTGGACACTGAAGCTTTCTTT	CASSRGLDTEAFF
TRBV27	TRBJ1-1	NA	NA	TGTGCCAGCAGTTCTCCCGGACGGAAAGCTTTCTTT	CASSSPGRKAFF
TRBV30	TRBJ1-4	NA	NA	TGTGCCTGGAAACTAAGGATTCCTGGGGAAAAACTGTTTTTT	CAWKLRIPGEKLFF
TRBV19	TRBJ1-3	NA	NA	TGTGCCAGTAGTTTTCCGGGGGTCTCTGGAAACACCATATATTTT	CASSFPGVSGNTIYF
TRBV4-3	TRBJ2-1	NA	NA	TGCGCCAGCAGCGATACCGGCACCTACAATGAGCAGTTCTTC	CASSDTGTYNEQFF
TRBV7-9	TRBJ2-1	NA	TRBD1	TGTGCCAGCAGTGGACAGGGAAACTACAATGAGCAGTTCTTC	CASSGQGNYNEQFF
TRBV30	TRBJ1-1	NA	NA	TGTGCCTGGAGGACAGGTTTGGGGAGGAACACTGAAGCTTTCTTT	CAWRTGLGRNTEAFF
TRBV11-1	TRBJ2-7	NA	NA	TGTGCCAGCAGCTTAGCTTTAAGGGCCGGGGAGCAGTACTTC	CASSLALRAGEQYF
TRBV3-1/TRBV3-2	TRBJ1-5	once	NA	TGTGCCAGCAGCCAAGATCAACACGGGTCAAATCAGCCCCAGCATTTT	CASSQDQHGSNQPQHF
TRBV19	TRBJ2-5	NA	TRBD2	TGTGCCAGTAGATTGACTAGCAGCGAGACCCAGTACTTC	CASRLTSSETQYF
TRBV30	TRBJ2-7	NA	TRBD1	TGTGCCTGGAGAGAAAAGGGGGCTCCCCTCTACTTC	CAWREKGAPLYF
TRBV5-5	TRBJ2-7	few	TRBD1	TGTGCCAGCAGCCCCTCCGGGACAGCATCCTACGAGCAGTACTTC	CASSPSGTASYEQYF
TRBV27	TRBJ1-2	NA	NA	TGTGCCAGCAGTTTAAATCCAGGGAAGGCCGACTACACCTTC	CASSLNPGKADYTF
TRBV7-2	TRBJ2-7	NA	TRBD1	TGTGCCAGCAGCTTCGACAGGGGCCTCTCCTACGAGCAGTACTTC	CASSFDRGLSYEQYF
TRBV18	TRBJ1-3	NA	NA	TGTGCCAGCTCACCCTTCGACATGGACGGAAACACCATATATTTT	CASSPFDMDGNTIYF
TRBV6-2/TRBV6-3	TRBJ2-5	NA	NA	TGTGCCAGCAGTTACCAGGAGACCCAGTACTTC	CASSYQETQYF
TRBV9	TRBJ2-1	NA	TRBD2	TGTGCCAGCAGCGCAAACCCGACTAGCGGCTCCTACAATGAGCAGTTCTTC	CASSANPTSGSYNEQFF
TRBV5-3	TRBJ1-5	few	TRBD1	TGTGCCAGGCCCCAGGGGGGCCAGCCCCAGCATTTT	CARPQGGQPQHF